This T cell receptor (beta chain) was recovered during a study of immune cell composition in non-small cell lung cancer. Findings and caveats of the study: Squamous carcinomas (approximately 75%) more often had tumour-associated clones >0.5% than adenocarcinomas (33%). Top 10 clone scores and clonality were higher in squamous than adenocarcinoma.

Template was genomic DNA from frozen, unsorted single-cell suspensions. Remarks on this clone: Its antigen is unknown.

CDR1 and CDR2 from the germline V gene are SNHLY and FYNNEI. The CDR3 contains 17 residues. The ends lost 5 bases at V and 3 bases at J; junction bases unmatched: 13. The data were produced by immunoSEQ multiplex PCR, yet TCRdb's version contains in-frame clones alone and is incomplete. Seen here are roughly 4,700 clones, more than 75% observed once, and the top ten hold about 15%. This chain connects TRBV2 to TRBJ2-5, with 9 nucleotides matching TRBD2. Source material: lung tumor tissue. The TCR comes from a human donor with non-small cell lung cancer. The CDR3 reads CASSSLAGRQAEETQYF. In DNA form, the CDR3 reads TGTGCCAGCAGTTCTCTAGCGGGGCGGCAAGCGGAAGAGACCCAGTACTTC. Using reference TRBV2 and TRBJ2-5 for the parts outside the CDR3, the full variable domain is EPEVTQTPSHQVTQMGQEVILRCVPISNHLYFYWYRQILGQKVEFLVSFYNNEISEKSEIFDDQFSVERPDGSNFTLKIRSTKLEDSAMYFCASSSLAGRQAEETQYFGPGTRLLVL.